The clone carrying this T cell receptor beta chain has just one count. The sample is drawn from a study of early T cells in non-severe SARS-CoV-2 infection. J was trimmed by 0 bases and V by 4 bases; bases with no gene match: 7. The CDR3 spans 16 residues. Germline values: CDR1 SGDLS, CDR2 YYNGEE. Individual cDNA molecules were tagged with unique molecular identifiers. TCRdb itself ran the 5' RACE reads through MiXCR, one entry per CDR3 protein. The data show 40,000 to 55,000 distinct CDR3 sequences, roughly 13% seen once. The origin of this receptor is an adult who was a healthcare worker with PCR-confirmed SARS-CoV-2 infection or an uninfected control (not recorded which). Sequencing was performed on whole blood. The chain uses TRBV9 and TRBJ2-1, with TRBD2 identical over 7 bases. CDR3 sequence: CASSPRASGSYNEQFF. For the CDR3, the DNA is TGTGCCAGCAGCCCTCGGGCTAGCGGCTCCTACAATGAGCAGTTCTTC.